This TCR beta chain was documented in a study of OX40 agonist ivuxolimab in advanced cancers. Study in general: One hepatocellular carcinoma and a couple of cutaneous melanoma patients partially responded.

Clones were read by immunoSEQ multiplex PCR, and TCRdb kept only the in-frame ones, dropping some. The data show fewer than 20,000 clones, roughly 92% seen once. V was cut by 3 bases and J by 7 bases, with 7 bases left in between. Germline values: CDR1 MDHEN, CDR2 SYDVKM. The CDR3 is made up of 11 amino acids. This chain joins TRBV28 and TRBJ2-7; D not certain. Sequencing was performed on CD4+ or CD8+ T cells sorted from blood, taken in a trial of the OX40 agonist ivuxolimab. The receptor was isolated from an adult with an advanced solid tumor such as melanoma, head and neck, liver or kidney cancer. The CDR3 DNA follows: TGTGCCAGCAGTTTGGCGGTTGAGCAGTACTTC. This sequence encodes CASSLAVEQYF.